A single sample gave rise to the 32 T cell receptor beta chains below, sequenced in a study of CD8 T cells in ankylosing spondylitis. One entry per CDR3 protein results from TCRdb running MiXCR on the 5' RACE reads. The sample lists some 130,000 distinct CDR3 sequences, more than 5.5% occurring once. The source material was blood, either unsorted or a sorted T cell fraction (not recorded which). These receptors all stem from a female donor with ankylosing spondylitis or in good health (not recorded which).

This chain links TRBV5-4 with TRBJ1-3, with D perhaps matching TRBD1 (5 bases). CDR3 size: 15 residues. Germline V gene sequence: CDR1 SGHNT, CDR2 YYREEE (reference sequence). The ends were cut back, 4 bases at V and 4 bases at J, with 15 bases in the middle. CDR3 in amino acids: CASSPGGVGGNTIYF. CDR3 sequence (DNA): TGTGCCAGCAGCCCCGGGGGAGTAGGGGGAAACACCATATATTTT.

This clonotype occurred many times. The chain carries TRBV5-1 and TRBJ1-3; D not resolved. The germline V and J ends were trimmed by 5 bases and 4 bases, with 7 bases remaining between them. Germline assignment: CDR1 SGHRS and CDR2 YFSETQ. The CDR3 is made up of 12 amino acids. The CDR3 spells CASSWEGNTIYF. CDR3 nucleotides: TGCGCCAGCAGTTGGGAAGGAAACACCATATATTTT.

This clonotype was counted at least ten times. The rearrangement links TRBV4-3 to TRBJ1-2, with a possible D match to TRBD1 (6 bases). The V end was cut by 0 bases, the J end by 4 bases, with 18 bases between. The CDR3 consists of 17 residues. Germline V gives CDR1 LGHNA, CDR2 YSLEER. The CDR3 DNA reads as TGCGCCAGCAGCCAAGATCGTGGTCGGGGGGCAATCTATGGCTACACCTTC. As protein: CASSQDRGRGAIYGYTF.

This clonotype was observed at least ten times. The chain has TRBV4-1 and TRBJ1-5, with D possibly TRBD1 on 5 matching bases. Trimming took off 0 bases at V and 4 bases at J, with 13 bases between the two ends. This CDR3 is 16 amino acids long. Per germline, CDR1 MGHRA and CDR2 YSYEKL. The CDR3, as DNA: TGCGCCAGCAGCCAAGATGGCGGACGGGGGAATCAGCCCCAGCATTTT. Its translation is CASSQDGGRGNQPQHF.

This clonotype was picked up many times. This sequence joins TRBV20-1 and TRBJ1-1; D is unclear. Germline V CDR1 and CDR2: DFQATT, SNEGSKA (reference sequence). V was shortened by 1 base and J by 4 bases, with 13 bases between the two germline ends. The CDR3 extends over 14 amino acids. CDR3 nucleotides: TGCAGTGCTAGAGTAGAGAACCTCACCACTGAAGCTTTCTTT. Amino acids: CSARVENLTTEAFF.

This clonotype was counted a few times. The V and J genes are TRBV5-1 and TRBJ2-5; 9 bases fit TRBD1. This CDR3 comprises 15 residues. V lost 1 base, J lost 5 bases, and 6 bases stayed unmatched. Germline lookup yields CDR1 SGHRS and CDR2 YFSETQ. CDR3 DNA: TGCGCCAGCAGCTTGATAACAGGGGGCGGGGAGACCCAGTACTTC. Amino acid sequence: CASSLITGGGETQYF.

This clonotype was seen many times. The junction does not match germline at one end; this may be a read error. V is TRBV20-1 and J is TRBJ2-1; the match to TRBD2 covers 11 bases. Germline V lookup: CDR1 DFQATT, CDR2 SNEGSKA (reference sequence). The CDR3 is 13 amino acids. In nucleotides, the CDR3 is TGCAGTGCCGTAGCGGGGGGGGACAATGCGCAGTTCTTC. Amino acids: CSAVAGGDNAQFF.

There are many counts of this clonotype. This rearrangement joins TRBV9 to TRBJ1-2; possibly TRBD1 for D (5 bases). This CDR3 is 14 amino acids long. Deletions cut 0 bases from V and 4 bases from J, with 10 bases between. Germline assignment: CDR1 SGDLS and CDR2 YYNGEE. Here the CDR3 DNA reads TGTGCCAGCAGCGTAGCAGGGAACTTCTATGGCTACACCTTC. It specifies CASSVAGNFYGYTF.

In its sample, this clonotype was seen many times. This rearrangement joins TRBV12-3 or TRBV12-4 to TRBJ1-5, with 9 bases that match TRBD1. Unmatched junction bases numbered 8, after V lost 6 bases and J lost 2 bases. The CDR3 is 16 amino acids. The CDR3 region has the DNA TGTGCCAGCAGCCACGGACAGGGGAGGCGCAATCAGCCCCAGCATTTT. Encoded protein: CASSHGQGRRNQPQHF.

This clonotype was counted at least ten times. The genes are TRBV5-1 and TRBJ2-7; the D gene is possibly TRBD1 (6 bases). V was trimmed by 0 bases and J by 4 bases, leaving 14 bases between them. Germline V lookup: CDR1 SGHRS, CDR2 YFSETQ. The CDR3 spans 15 residues. The CDR3 sequence: CASSLAGALEYEQYF. In nucleotides, the CDR3 is TGCGCCAGCAGCTTGGCAGGGGCTCTTGAGTACGAGCAGTACTTC.

This clonotype has at least ten counts. The rearrangement links TRBV7-6 to TRBJ2-3, with D perhaps TRBD1 (5 bases). Germline lookup yields CDR1 SGHVS and CDR2 FNYEAQ. The V end was cut by 5 bases, the J end by 0 bases, with 15 bases between. This CDR3 has 16 amino acids. CDR3 loop: CASSDDSRTSTDTQYF. The CDR3 DNA reads as TGTGCCAGCAGCGACGACAGCCGCACAAGCACAGATACGCAGTATTTT.

Concerning this clonotype: This may be a read error: a much more frequent sequence differs by one nucleotide. This chain links TRBV4-2 with TRBJ2-7; D might be TRBD2 (6 bases). Germline V gene sequence: CDR1 LGHNA, CDR2 YNFKEQ. CDR3 length: 17 residues. In DNA, the CDR3 is TGTGTCAGCAGCCAAGAAACTATCGCGGGACTGTCTTACGAGCAGTACTTC. Amino acid sequence: CVSSQETIAGLSYEQYF.

The chain joins TRBV5-1 to TRBJ2-5; perhaps D is TRBD1 or TRBD2 (5 bases each). The V end lost 4 bases, the J end lost 2 bases, and 12 bases lay between the germline ends. This CDR3 is 14 amino acids long. Germline V CDR1 and CDR2: SGHRS, YFSETQ. The CDR3 is CASSHGTVQETQYF. DNA for the CDR3: TGCGCCAGCAGCCACGGGACCGTACAAGAGACCCAGTACTTC.

This clonotype was detected many times. The rearrangement joins TRBV5-1 to TRBJ2-5, with TRBD2 matching over 7 bases. Trimming cost V 2 bases and J 4 bases; bases outside gene matches: 5. CDR1 SGHRS and CDR2 YFSETQ come from the germline V gene. This CDR3 comprises 14 residues. The CDR3 DNA is TGCGCCAGCAGCTTCCGGGGAGGGCCAGAGACCCAGTACTTC. Protein sequence: CASSFRGGPETQYF. The full variable domain, rest sourced from reference TRBV5-1 and TRBJ2-5, is KAGVTQTPRYLIKTRGQQVTLSCSPISGHRSVSWYQQTPGQGLQFLFEYFSETQRNKGNFPGRFSGRQFSNSRSEMNVSTLELGDSALYLCASSFRGGPETQYFGPGTRLLVL.

The table lists this clonotype with many counts. V gene TRBV6-5 combines with J gene TRBJ2-3; TRBD2 aligns across 15 bases. Germline V gene sequence: CDR1 MNHEY, CDR2 SVGAGI. This CDR3 region has 16 residues. Trimming removed 2 bases from V and 6 bases from J; junction bases left unmatched: 3. The CDR3 here is CASSYRTSGGDDTQYF. In nucleotides, the CDR3 is TGTGCCAGCAGTTACCGGACTAGCGGGGGGGATGATACGCAGTATTTT.

The rearrangement uses TRBV12-5 and TRBJ2-6; D remains unclear. This CDR3 region has 16 residues. Trimming removed 2 bases from V and 0 bases from J, with 8 bases in between. Germline V lookup: CDR1 LGHNT, CDR2 FRNRAP. The CDR3, as DNA: TGTGCTAGTGGTTTGAGATCAGTCTCTGGGGCCAACGTCCTGACTTTC. It translates to CASGLRSVSGANVLTF.

The V call is TRBV5-6, the J call TRBJ2-2; D might be TRBD2 (6 bases). The V gene's germline CDR1 is SGHDT and CDR2 YYEEEE. V lost 4 bases and J 4 bases, leaving 11 bases between the germline ends. The CDR3 extends over 14 amino acids. The DNA of the CDR3 is TGTGCCAGCAGCACCGGACTACTCACCGGGGAGCTGTTTTTT. Encoded protein: CASSTGLLTGELFF. The variable domain in full, completed from reference TRBV5-6 and TRBJ2-2, reads DAGVTQSPTHLIKTRGQQVTLRCSPKSGHDTVSWYQQALGQGPQFIFQYYEEEERQRGNFPDRFSGHQFPNYSSELNVNALLLGDSALYLCASSTGLLTGELFFGEGSRLTVL.

This clonotype was seen many times. The V call is TRBV3-1, the J call TRBJ1-2; TRBD1 is a possible D gene (5 bases). Germline loops: CDR1 LGHDT, CDR2 YNNKEL (reference sequence). The CDR3 totals 13 residues. With 2 bases removed from V and 7 bases from J, the gap between germline ends came to 11 bases. The CDR3, as DNA: TGTGCCAGCAGCCAACTAGGGCAGGGTGGCTACACCTTC. Encoded protein: CASSQLGQGGYTF.

This clonotype was observed many times. The J gene is TRBJ1-1, the V gene TRBV29-1, with no clear D. The V gene lost 7 bases and the J gene lost 4 bases, with 16 bases spanning the gap. The germline gives CDR1 SQVTM, CDR2 ANQGSEA. This CDR3 has 13 amino acids. This CDR3 reads CSGGSAWGTEAFF. Written as DNA, the CDR3 is TGCAGCGGAGGGTCCGCCTGGGGCACTGAAGCTTTCTTT.

The rearrangement links TRBV7-2 to TRBJ2-7, with 9 nucleotides matching TRBD2. The germline gives CDR1 SGHTA, CDR2 FQGNSA. V lost 2 bases to trimming and J lost 4 bases; unmatched junction nucleotides: 6. The CDR3 contains 15 residues. The CDR3 coding sequence is TGTGCCAGCAGCTTATCTTCTAGCGGGGTGTACGAGCAGTACTTC. This sequence encodes CASSLSSSGVYEQYF. Filled out from reference TRBV7-2 and TRBJ2-7, the complete variable domain reads GAGVSQSPSNKVTEKGKDVELRCDPISGHTALYWYRQSLGQGLEFLIYFQGNSAPDKSGLPSDRFSAERTGGSVSTLTIQRTQQEDSAVYLCASSLSSSGVYEQYFGPGTRLTVT.

This clonotype was seen many times. This chain links TRBV6-2 or TRBV6-3 with TRBJ1-1; D uncertain. The CDR3 length is 12 residues. Germline values: CDR1 MNHEY, CDR2 SVGEGT. Trimming removed 6 bases at V and 6 bases at J, with 11 bases between. CDR3 nucleotides: TGTGCCAGCAGACCTGGATATTCTGAAGCTTTCTTT. As protein: CASRPGYSEAFF.

This clonotype was counted ten times or more. The chain recombines TRBV7-9 with TRBJ1-5; TRBD1 is a possible D gene (6 bases). The CDR3 contains 16 residues. Germline V gene lookup returns CDR1 SEHNR and CDR2 FQNEAQ (reference sequence). V shed 7 bases and J shed 3 bases, with 19 bases lying between them. The CDR3 spells CASITQGLENNQPQHF. The CDR3 DNA follows: TGTGCCAGCATCACACAGGGACTTGAGAACAATCAGCCCCAGCATTTT.

This clonotype came up many times. The chain is built from TRBV5-1 and TRBJ2-5; TRBD1 or TRBD2 may be the D gene (5 bases each). V lost 1 base and J 3 bases, leaving 13 bases between the germline ends. Germline CDR1 and CDR2: SGHRS and YFSETQ. The CDR3 covers 15 residues. CDR3 nucleotide sequence: TGCGCCAGCAGCTTGACCGGGACGACGGAAGAGACCCAGTACTTC. This gives the protein CASSLTGTTEETQYF.

This clonotype was recorded at least ten times. The chain joins TRBV12-3 or TRBV12-4 to TRBJ2-7; weak D call: TRBD1 (7 bases). CDR3 length: 15 amino acids. V was cut by 2 bases and J by 0 bases, with 11 bases left in between. The CDR3 here is CASSLRQGGSYEQYF. The CDR3 coding sequence is TGTGCCAGCAGTTTACGGCAGGGGGGCTCCTACGAGCAGTACTTC.

The table lists this clonotype with a few counts. The chain employs TRBV7-9 and TRBJ1-2; TRBD1 matches at 9 bases. The V and J ends lost 4 bases and 4 bases, in that order; junction bases with no gene match: 4. This CDR3 has 14 residues. Germline V lookup: CDR1 SEHNR, CDR2 FQNEAQ (reference sequence). The CDR3 sequence: CASSSQGAAYGYTF. CDR3 coding DNA: TGTGCCAGCAGCTCACAGGGGGCCGCCTATGGCTACACCTTC.

The sample holds many counts of this clonotype. V and J are TRBV6-2 or TRBV6-3 and TRBJ2-7, with D perhaps matching TRBD1 (5 bases). Trimming took 6 bases from V and 3 from J, leaving 24 bases between them. The length of the CDR3 is 17 residues. Germline lookup yields CDR1 MNHEY and CDR2 SVGEGT. The CDR3 region has the DNA TGTGCCAGCAGCCCGTCGATTCAGGGCCTCAGACGCTACGAGCAGTACTTC. Translation: CASSPSIQGLRRYEQYF.

This clonotype was seen ten or more times. The chain employs TRBV12-3 or TRBV12-4 and TRBJ2-2; D perhaps matches TRBD1 (5 bases). The CDR3 contains 14 residues. Trimming pared 2 bases from V and 5 bases from J, leaving 9 bases between. Here the CDR3 DNA reads TGTGCCAGCAGTTTATCAGGGTTGACCGGGGAGCTGTTTTTT. Translated: CASSLSGLTGELFF.

In this sample, this clonotype turned up a few times. The rearrangement links TRBV30 to TRBJ1-2, with 8 bases identical to TRBD1. The V and J ends lost 6 bases and 1 base, in that order; junction bases with no gene match: 7. CDR3 size: 14 residues. Germline values: CDR1 GTSNPN, CDR2 SVGIG (reference sequence). CDR3 in DNA: TGTGCCTGCCCGACAGGGGCGGGTAACTATGGCTACACCTTC. Encoded protein: CACPTGAGNYGYTF.

In its sample, this clonotype was seen many times. The rearrangement uses TRBV7-2 and TRBJ1-1; 7 bases fit TRBD1. The CDR3 spans 15 residues. J gave up 4 bases and V 6 bases, and 11 bases lay outside the gene matches. The germline V gene encodes CDR1 SGHTA and CDR2 FQGNSA. In DNA form, the CDR3 reads TGTGCCAGCAGAAACCGGGACAGACTGAGCACTGAAGCTTTCTTT. This encodes CASRNRDRLSTEAFF. The full variable domain, completed using reference TRBV7-2 and TRBJ1-1, is GAGVSQSPSNKVTEKGKDVELRCDPISGHTALYWYRQSLGQGLEFLIYFQGNSAPDKSGLPSDRFSAERTGGSVSTLTIQRTQQEDSAVYLCASRNRDRLSTEAFFGQGTRLTVV.

This clonotype was counted at least ten times. The V gene is TRBV12-3 or TRBV12-4, the J gene TRBJ2-7; D is unclear. CDR3 length: 12 residues. V was trimmed by 5 bases and J by 3 bases, leaving 8 bases between them. The CDR3 region is CASSRQNYEQYF. As DNA, the CDR3 is TGTGCCAGCAGTCGGCAGAACTACGAGCAGTACTTC.

This clonotype was detected many times. V gene TRBV20-1 combines with J gene TRBJ1-5, with TRBD1 matching 11 bases. Germline V CDR1 and CDR2: DFQATT, SNEGSKA (reference sequence). The V segment lost 6 bases and the J segment 3 bases; nucleotides outside the gene matches: 7. The CDR3 loop spans 15 amino acids. The CDR3, as DNA: TGCAGTGCGGAAGGGGGACAGGGGGACAATCAGCCCCAGCATTTT. Protein: CSAEGGQGDNQPQHF.

This clonotype was detected many times. Written as DNA, the CDR3 is TGCGCCAGCAGCCCCCGACAGGGGGTGGCTGAAGCTTTCTTT. Translating it yields CASSPRQGVAEAFF. The chain employs TRBV5-1 and TRBJ1-1, with 9 bases fitting TRBD1. This CDR3 is built from 14 residues. Germline V gene lookup returns CDR1 SGHRS and CDR2 YFSETQ. Trimming at V came to 4 bases and at J to 6 bases, leaving 7 bases not matched to a gene.